This is a list of T cell receptor beta chains from one sample in a study of shared clonotypes between healthy human individuals. The assay was immunoSEQ multiplex PCR, and TCRdb's table has in-frame clones only and misses some. The sample has over a million clones; about 75% are singletons. The specimen was memory CD4+ T cells sorted from blood. Receptors originate from a man between 18 and 35 years old in good health. The CDR3 runs from the conserved cysteine through the conserved F or W. Fields, in order: V gene, J gene, D gene, CDR3 length, clone size, CDR3 protein, CDR3 DNA. A D gene is named only where the DNA matches it firmly. Clone size, where shown, is once, few, many, or a class for clones that have expanded.

TRBV18	TRBJ1-2	TRBD1	14	-	CASSPGQGTYGYTF	TGTGCCAGCTCACCGGGACAGGGGACCTATGGCTACACCTTC
TRBV2	TRBJ1-1	-	15	-	CASSEARGGKTEAFF	TGTGCCAGCAGTGAAGCCAGGGGCGGTAAGACTGAAGCTTTCTTT
TRBV10-1	TRBJ2-2	TRBD1	12	-	CASRGQTGELFF	TGCGCCAGCAGGGGACAGACCGGGGAGCTGTTTTTT
TRBV5-1	TRBJ2-2	-	14	-	CASSSRPAPGELFF	TGCGCCAGCAGCTCAAGGCCGGCACCCGGGGAGCTGTTTTTT
TRBV5-4	TRBJ2-1	TRBD2	15	-	CASTSPSGRAGQQFF	TGTGCCAGCACCTCCCCTAGCGGGAGGGCGGGGCAGCAGTTCTTC
TRBV28	TRBJ2-7	-	13	-	CASSEPPGYEQYF	TGTGCCAGCAGCGAACCCCCGGGTTACGAGCAGTACTTC
TRBV23-1	TRBJ2-7	TRBD1	15	-	CASSQGTGYAYEQYF	TGCGCCAGCAGTCAAGGGACAGGTTACGCCTACGAGCAGTACTTC
TRBV14	TRBJ1-1	TRBD1	12	few	CASSLDRIEAFF	TGTGCCAGCAGCCTGGACAGGATTGAAGCTTTCTTT
TRBV6-6	TRBJ1-5	TRBD1	15	-	CASSQGQGANQPQHF	TGTGCCAGCTCCCAGGGGCAGGGGGCGAATCAGCCCCAGCATTTT
TRBV6-4	TRBJ1-2	TRBD1	16	-	CASSETGPGWNYGYTF	TGTGCCAGCAGTGAGACAGGGCCTGGTTGGAACTATGGCTACACCTTC
TRBV28	TRBJ1-2	TRBD1	18	once	CASSSPGQGAPLPYGYTF	TGTGCCAGCAGTTCCCCGGGACAGGGTGCCCCTTTACCCTATGGCTACACCTTC
TRBV29-1	TRBJ2-7	TRBD1	13	-	CSVEKGQGYEQYF	TGCAGCGTTGAAAAAGGACAGGGCTACGAGCAGTACTTC
TRBV28	TRBJ2-7	-	17	few	CASSSLGDRLYSYEQYF	TGTGCCAGCAGTAGCTTAGGGGACCGACTCTACTCCTACGAGCAGTACTTC
TRBV4-1	TRBJ2-1	-	16	-	CASSQIDLLAYNEQFF	TGCGCCAGCAGCCAAATAGACCTCCTAGCGTACAATGAGCAGTTCTTC
TRBV2	TRBJ2-5	-	13	-	CASGRDLQETQYF	TGTGCCAGTGGACGGGATCTACAAGAGACCCAGTACTTC
TRBV19	TRBJ2-7	-	14	-	CASSILGDPYEQYF	TGTGCCAGTAGTATACTGGGGGACCCCTACGAGCAGTACTTC
TRBV5-4	TRBJ1-5	-	15	-	CASSLGGSGNQPQHF	TGTGCCAGCAGCTTGGGGGGCTCGGGCAATCAGCCCCAGCATTTT
TRBV5-4	TRBJ2-3	-	14	-	CASRLGLDTDTQYF	TGTGCCAGCAGGCTTGGCCTAGACACAGATACGCAGTATTTT
TRBV9	TRBJ2-7	TRBD1	14	-	CASSETGSTDEQYF	TGTGCCAGCAGCGAGACAGGGAGTACCGACGAGCAGTACTTC
TRBV2	TRBJ1-5	-	16	few	CASRLGRVLSSQPQHF	TGTGCCAGTCGCTTGGGGCGCGTTTTGTCGAGTCAGCCCCAGCATTTT
TRBV2	TRBJ2-7	-	12	-	CASSVRGYEQYF	TGTGCCAGCAGTGTAAGGGGGTACGAGCAGTACTTC
TRBV5-1	TRBJ2-3	-	15	few	CASSFRGAGADTQYF	TGCGCCAGCAGCTTTCGGGGCGCGGGTGCAGATACGCAGTATTTT
TRBV27	TRBJ1-2	-	13	-	CASSLNGGRVYTF	TGTGCCAGCAGTTTAAACGGAGGCAGGGTCTACACCTTC
TRBV29-1	TRBJ1-4	-	14	once	CSVGKGQTNEKLFF	TGCAGCGTTGGAAAGGGGCAAACTAATGAAAAACTGTTTTTT
TRBV28	TRBJ1-2	-	16	-	CASSLIWDQGNYGYTF	TGTGCCAGCAGTTTAATTTGGGACCAGGGGAACTATGGCTACACCTTC
TRBV4-3	TRBJ1-6	-	16	-	CASSQERGRYNSPLHF	TGCGCCAGCAGCCAAGAACGGGGGAGGTATAATTCACCCCTCCACTTT
TRBV18	TRBJ2-7	TRBD1	15	-	CASSPGQGVSYEQYF	TGTGCCAGCTCGCCGGGACAGGGGGTATCCTACGAGCAGTACTTC
TRBV7-9	TRBJ2-7	-	13	-	CASSPSTGHEQYF	TGTGCCAGCAGCCCGTCTACAGGGCACGAGCAGTACTTC